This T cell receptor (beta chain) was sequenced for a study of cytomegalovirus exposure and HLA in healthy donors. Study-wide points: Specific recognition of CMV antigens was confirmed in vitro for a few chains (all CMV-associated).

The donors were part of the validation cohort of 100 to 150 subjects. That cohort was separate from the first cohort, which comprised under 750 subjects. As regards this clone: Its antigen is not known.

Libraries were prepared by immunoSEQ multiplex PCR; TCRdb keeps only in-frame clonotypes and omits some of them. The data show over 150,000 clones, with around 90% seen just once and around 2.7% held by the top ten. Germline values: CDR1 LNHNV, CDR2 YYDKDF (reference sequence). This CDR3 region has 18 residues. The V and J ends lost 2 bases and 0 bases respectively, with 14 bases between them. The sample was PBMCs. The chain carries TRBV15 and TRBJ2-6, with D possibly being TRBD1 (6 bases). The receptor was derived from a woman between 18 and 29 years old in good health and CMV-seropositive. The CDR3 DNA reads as TGTGCCACCAGCAGACGACAGGCGCCTAGCTCTGGGGCCAACGTCCTGACTTTC. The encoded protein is CATSRRQAPSSGANVLTF.